The 3 T cell receptor beta chains in this list originate from one sample, sequenced in a study of blood T cell repertoires in COVID-19. The data were produced by immunoSEQ multiplex PCR, yet TCRdb's version contains in-frame clones alone and is incomplete. The data contain about 200,000 clones, roughly 84% of them seen just once; the ten biggest clones take up approximately 10%. The specimen was peripheral blood. These receptors originate from a man aged 50 to 59 with active or convalescent COVID-19.

This clone was seen a handful of times. This chain joins TRBV4-3 and TRBJ2-1; 10 nucleotides align to TRBD1. Germline V gene data show CDR1 as LGHNA and CDR2 as YSLEER. This CDR3 has 14 amino acids. Trimming removed 4 bases from V and 8 bases from J; junction bases left unmatched: 5. The CDR3 coding sequence is TGCGCCAGCAGCCGGGACAGGGGAATGGATGAGCAGTTCTTC. The encoded protein is CASSRDRGMDEQFF.

The rearrangement joins TRBV25-1 to TRBJ1-5; 8 positions agree with TRBD1. The V gene end was trimmed by 4 bases and the J gene end by 1 base; junction bases not matched to a gene: 6. Germline CDR1 reads MGHDK; CDR2 reads SYGVNS. The CDR3 sequence is 16 residues long. This chain's CDR3 is CASSAAGGASNQPQHF. Written as DNA, the CDR3 is TGTGCCAGCAGTGCCGCAGGGGGCGCGAGCAATCAGCCCCAGCATTTT.

V gene TRBV18 combines with J gene TRBJ1-4; possible D gene TRBD1, 6 bases. There are 15 residues in the CDR3. Deletions cut 5 bases from V and 5 bases from J, with 15 bases between. Germline CDR1 is KGHSH and CDR2 is LQKENI. Here the CDR3 DNA reads TGTGCCAGCTCAGTACAGGGAATCATAAATGAAAAACTGTTTTTT. Protein sequence: CASSVQGIINEKLFF.